The present T cell receptor beta chain was sequenced within a study of T cells in Graves' hyperthyroidism and ophthalmopathy. V lost 0 bases, J lost 3 bases, and 5 bases stayed unmatched. Germline lookup yields CDR1 DFQATT and CDR2 SNEGSKA (reference sequence). The CDR3 is 15 residues long. RNA transcripts yielded amplified TCR beta CDR3 regions. The TCR CDR3 was amplified in a first-round RT-PCR using the HTBI primer set. MiXCR, run by TCRdb on the multiplex PCR reads, gives a single entry per CDR3 protein. This sample has under 250,000 distinct CDR3 sequences, with around 16% found just once. General study results and limits: Using 13 V-J features, a model discriminated ophthalmopathy from stable hyperthyroidism.

This clonotype was observed at least ten times. Its target is not known. Sequences were obtained from blood. The chain combines TRBV20-1 with TRBJ1-5; 7 bases map to TRBD1. The receptor was derived from a woman between 45 and 60 years old with Graves' hyperthyroidism. CDR3 nucleotides: TGCAGTGCTAGAGAGGGCAGGGGGTACAATCAGCCCCAGCATTTT. Residues: CSAREGRGYNQPQHF.